Sequencing of this T cell receptor beta chain was carried out in a study of cytomegalovirus exposure and HLA in healthy donors. Overall study findings and caveats: Some V segments, including TRBV6-2 and TRBV6-3, were excluded as indistinguishable.

The CDR3 sequence is 18 residues long. V shed 3 bases and J 6 bases; nucleotides not matched to a gene: 13. CDR1 is MDHEN, CDR2 SYDVKM, per germline. Worth noting for this clone: Its antigen is unknown.

Use of 60 Vbeta and 13 Jbeta primers characterized the PCR. Libraries were prepared by immunoSEQ multiplex PCR; TCRdb keeps only in-frame clonotypes and omits some of them. The sample has 90,000 to 120,000 clones; approximately 80% are singletons. Input material: PBMCs. The chain employs TRBV28 and TRBJ2-3; 12 nucleotides align to TRBD2. The origin of this receptor is a woman in her thirties or forties in good health and CMV-seronegative. DNA for the CDR3: TGTGCCAGCAGTTTCTTTGGACTAGCGGGAACAAGTGTGGATACGCAGTATTTT. This sequence encodes CASSFFGLAGTSVDTQYF. The variable domain in full, completed from reference TRBV28 and TRBJ2-3, reads DVKVTQSSRYLVKRTGEKVFLECVQDMDHENMFWYRQDPGLGLRLIYFSYDVKMKEKGDIPEGYSVSREKKERFSLILESASTNQTSMYLCASSFFGLAGTSVDTQYFGPGTRLTVL.